One and the same sample provided the 17 T cell receptor beta chains below, sequenced in a study of CD8 T cells in ankylosing spondylitis. TCRdb re-derived calls from the 5' RACE reads in MiXCR, one entry per CDR3 protein. The data contain around 130,000 distinct CDR3 sequences, roughly an eighth of them singletons. The material sequenced was blood, either unsorted or a sorted T cell fraction (not recorded which). These receptors originate from a female donor with ankylosing spondylitis or in good health (not recorded which).

This clonotype was counted between two and nine times. The V call is TRBV12-3 or TRBV12-4, the J call TRBJ2-7, with D possibly matching TRBD2 (6 bases). V was shortened by 6 bases and J by 7 bases, with 16 bases between the two germline ends. The CDR3 spans 13 residues. CDR3 loop: CASSPTLGREQYF. The CDR3 DNA reads as TGTGCCAGCAGCCCCACTTTGGGGAGGGAGCAGTACTTC.

This clonotype showed up many times. Mismatch with germline at one junction end may stem from a read error. The gene calls are TRBV4-2 and TRBJ2-3; a weak D match, TRBD2 (6 bases). Looked up from germline, CDR1 is LGHNA and CDR2 is YNFKEQ. The CDR3 length is 14 residues. The CDR3 here is CASRQGGAADTQYF. The CDR3 DNA follows: TGTGCCAGCAGACAAGGCGGGGCGGCAGATACGCAGTATTTT.

This clonotype showed up many times. The rearrangement uses TRBV10-3 and TRBJ2-1, with D possibly being TRBD1 (6 bases). The V end lost 6 bases, the J end lost 7 bases, and 19 bases lay between the germline ends. The CDR3 covers 15 residues. Germline V gene data show CDR1 as ENHRY and CDR2 as SYGVKD. The CDR3 nucleotides are TGTGCCATCAGGACTGAACGTGCAGGGGAAAATGAGCAGTTCTTC. Residues: CAIRTERAGENEQFF.

Remarks on this clonotype: With a much larger clone just one base away, this may be a read error. The V gene is TRBV12-3 or TRBV12-4, the J gene TRBJ2-7; TRBD2 is a possible D gene (6 bases). The CDR3 extends over 12 amino acids. V was cut by 4 bases and J by 8 bases, with 12 bases left in between. The chain's CDR3 is CASSYAGLQQYF. DNA of the CDR3: TGTGCCAGCAGTTACGCGGGACTCCAGCAGTACTTC.

The table lists this clonotype with a few counts. The rearrangement uses TRBV5-1 and TRBJ2-3; 15 bases agree with TRBD2. This CDR3 has 16 amino acids. CDR1 and CDR2 from the germline V gene are SGHRS and YFSETQ. J gave up 6 bases and V 6 bases, and 8 bases lay outside the gene matches. The CDR3 spells CASTGLAGGVGDTQYF. In DNA form, the CDR3 reads TGCGCCAGCACCGGACTAGCGGGAGGGGTCGGGGATACGCAGTATTTT. Full variable domain (outside the CDR3, taken from reference TRBV5-1 and TRBJ2-3): KAGVTQTPRYLIKTRGQQVTLSCSPISGHRSVSWYQQTPGQGLQFLFEYFSETQRNKGNFPGRFSGRQFSNSRSEMNVSTLELGDSALYLCASTGLAGGVGDTQYFGPGTRLTVL.

The V call is TRBV18, the J call TRBJ2-3; 10 positions match TRBD1. J gave up 6 bases and V 3 bases, and 6 bases lay outside the gene matches. Germline assignment: CDR1 KGHSH and CDR2 LQKENI. This CDR3 contains 15 residues. As DNA, the CDR3 is TGTGCCAGCTCACCGCGGGACAGGGGTCGGGATACGCAGTATTTT. This gives the protein CASSPRDRGRDTQYF.

This clonotype was seen only a few times. The rearrangement uses TRBV5-6 and TRBJ2-7, with 11 bases identical to TRBD2. The CDR3 length is 16 residues. J gave up 0 bases and V 4 bases, and 6 bases lay outside the gene matches. Germline V gene lookup returns CDR1 SGHDT and CDR2 YYEEEE. The chain's CDR3 is CASSLFGLAGSYEQYF. Here the CDR3 DNA reads TGTGCCAGCAGCCTATTCGGACTAGCGGGCTCCTACGAGCAGTACTTC. Looking up the rest from reference TRBV5-6 and TRBJ2-7 gives the full variable domain: DAGVTQSPTHLIKTRGQQVTLRCSPKSGHDTVSWYQQALGQGPQFIFQYYEEEERQRGNFPDRFSGHQFPNYSSELNVNALLLGDSALYLCASSLFGLAGSYEQYFGPGTRLTVT.

This clonotype was found many times. This chain connects TRBV7-8 to TRBJ1-1; no clear D. Germline assignment: CDR1 SGHVS and CDR2 FQNEAQ. This CDR3 has 14 residues. Trimming pared 1 base from V and 1 base from J, leaving 7 bases between. CDR3 in DNA: TGTGCCAGCAGCTTAGTTTGGGGGAACACTGAAGCTTTCTTT. It is translated as CASSLVWGNTEAFF.

This clonotype was detected only a few times. This chain connects TRBV20-1 to TRBJ1-5, with D maybe TRBD1 (5 bases). Trimming stripped 1 base from V and 0 bases from J, with 25 bases between. The CDR3 is 20 residues long. Germline-derived CDR1 and CDR2 are DFQATT and SNEGSKA (reference sequence). The CDR3 here is CSARAGGTLDFDNSNQPQHF. CDR3 DNA: TGCAGTGCTAGAGCGGGGGGGACCTTAGACTTCGACAATAGCAATCAGCCCCAGCATTTT.

This clonotype was observed once. A clone one base away is much larger, so this may be a read error. The V and J genes are TRBV24-1 and TRBJ2-2, with TRBD2 identical over 12 bases. The CDR3 runs to 17 residues. Germline V gives CDR1 KGHDR, CDR2 SFDVKD. Germline trimming cut 6 bases from V and 0 bases from J; bases unmatched to any gene: 4. CDR3 sequence: CATSTSGGTANTGELFF. In DNA, the CDR3 is TGTGCCACCAGTACTAGCGGGGGGACCGCGAACACCGGGGAGCTGTTTTTT.

This clonotype was recorded at least ten times. The rearrangement uses TRBV29-1 and TRBJ2-5; weak D call: TRBD2 (5 bases). The V end lost 6 bases, the J end lost 1 base, and 12 bases lay between the germline ends. The CDR3 has 13 residues. CDR1 and CDR2 from the germline V gene are SQVTM and ANQGSEA. The CDR3 DNA is TGCAGCGTCGCGACGGAGGCCCAAGAGACCCAGTACTTC. This sequence encodes CSVATEAQETQYF. Drawing the rest from reference TRBV29-1 and TRBJ2-5, the complete variable domain is SAVISQKPSRDICQRGTSLTIQCQVDSQVTMMFWYRQQPGQSLTLIATANQGSEATYESGFVIDKFPISRPNLTFSTLTVSNMSPEDSSIYLCSVATEAQETQYFGPGTRLLVL.

This clonotype was counted at least ten times. This chain links TRBV7-8 with TRBJ2-1; D uncertain. The CDR3 totals 13 residues. The V and J ends lost 5 bases and 12 bases respectively, with 17 bases between them. Germline assignment: CDR1 SGHVS and CDR2 FQNEAQ. CDR3 protein: CASSHLERLGQFF. In DNA form, the CDR3 reads TGTGCCAGCAGCCACCTTGAACGGCTAGGGCAGTTCTTC.

This clonotype was recorded many times. The chain links TRBV12-3 or TRBV12-4 to TRBJ1-2; TRBD1 might be the D (5 bases). The V and J ends lost 2 bases and 7 bases respectively, with 8 bases between them. The CDR3 covers 12 residues. In DNA form, the CDR3 reads TGTGCCAGCAGTTTACGGGGGACTGGCTACACCTTC. It codes for CASSLRGTGYTF.

This clonotype was observed at least ten times. This chain joins TRBV28 and TRBJ1-1, with D uncertain. This CDR3 is built from 15 residues. Per the germline V gene, CDR1 is MDHEN and CDR2 is SYDVKM. V lost 6 bases and J lost 0, with 14 bases in between. The CDR3 DNA sequence: TGTGCCAGCAGCTCCCCAGCCCGGATGAACACTGAAGCTTTCTTT. Translation: CASSSPARMNTEAFF.

This clonotype was recorded a few times. The chain combines TRBV10-3 with TRBJ2-1, with D possibly TRBD2 on 5 matching bases. Germline CDR1 and CDR2: ENHRY and SYGVKD. The V gene lost 8 bases and the J gene lost 6 bases, with 14 bases spanning the gap. This CDR3 spans 13 amino acids. The CDR3 sequence: CAIQLEGGNEQFF. Here the CDR3 DNA reads TGTGCCATCCAATTAGAGGGTGGCAATGAGCAGTTCTTC.

Comment on this clonotype: Given a much more abundant clone one base away, this may be a read error. The CDR3 end shows no conserved phenylalanine or tryptophan, and so a read error is likely. The chain couples TRBV29-1 to TRBJ1-2; tentatively, D is TRBD1 (5 bases). The germline V gene has CDR1 SQVTM and CDR2 ANQGSEA. Trimming left V 2 bases short and J 5 bases short, with 12 bases between. This CDR3 spans 13 amino acids. CDR3 region: CSVELGHAYGYTS. For the CDR3, the DNA is TGCAGCGTTGAATTGGGGCATGCGTATGGCTACACCTCC.

This clonotype has only a few counts. The chain joins TRBV7-2 to TRBJ2-1; 8 bases line up with TRBD1. CDR1 SGHTA and CDR2 FQGNSA come from the germline V gene. The CDR3 has 17 residues. Trimming took 5 bases from V and 7 from J; bases not matched to a gene: 16. The CDR3 is CASSRIPGQALSNEQFF. In nucleotides, the CDR3 is TGTGCCAGCAGCAGAATACCGGGACAGGCACTGTCGAATGAGCAGTTCTTC.